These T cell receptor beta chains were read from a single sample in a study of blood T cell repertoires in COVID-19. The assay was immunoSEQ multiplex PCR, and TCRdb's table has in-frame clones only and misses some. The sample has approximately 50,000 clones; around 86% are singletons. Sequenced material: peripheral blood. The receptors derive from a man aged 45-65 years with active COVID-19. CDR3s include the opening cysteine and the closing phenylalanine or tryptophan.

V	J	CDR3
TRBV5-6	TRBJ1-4	CASSLGPGATNEKLFF
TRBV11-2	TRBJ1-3	CASSLVGRGNTIYF
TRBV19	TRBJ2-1	CASSITSGRGNEQFF
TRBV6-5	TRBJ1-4	CASSYPSEGEKLFF
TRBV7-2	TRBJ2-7	CASSLGQGGNEQYF
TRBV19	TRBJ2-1	CASTPGWPSNEQFF
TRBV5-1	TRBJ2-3	CASCSVSGNSTDTQYF
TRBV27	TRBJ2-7	CASSLPGSEQYF
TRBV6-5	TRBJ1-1	CASSTQLGGNTEAFF
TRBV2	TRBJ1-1	CASSGQGGTEAFF
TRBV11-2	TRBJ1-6	CASSLGNSFSPLHF
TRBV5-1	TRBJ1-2	CASSLGGQGMGYTF
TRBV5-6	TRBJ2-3	CASSSQGILTDTQYF
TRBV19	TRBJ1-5	CASSMRGRGSNQPQHF
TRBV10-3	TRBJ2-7	CAISESRNRDRVSF
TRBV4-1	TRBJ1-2	CASSQGTGVRNYGYTF
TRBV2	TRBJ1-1	CASTDSLNTEAFF
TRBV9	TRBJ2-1	CASCLGLETYNEQFF
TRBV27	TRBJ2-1	CASSLSSGGYNEQFF
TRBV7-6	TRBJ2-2	CASSSTTGGNTGELFF
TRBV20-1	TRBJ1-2	CSASQGVQGYGYTF
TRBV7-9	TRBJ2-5	CASSSRGRETQYF
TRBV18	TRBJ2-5	CASSPRPGQQETQYF
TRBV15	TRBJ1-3	CATSGERNTIYF
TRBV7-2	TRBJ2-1	CASSFDRFYNEQFF
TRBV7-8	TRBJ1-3	CASSATANTIYF
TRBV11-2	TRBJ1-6	CASSLGLYNSPLHF
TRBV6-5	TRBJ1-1	CASRAGLSTEAFF
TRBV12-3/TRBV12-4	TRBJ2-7	CASTQDSYEQYF
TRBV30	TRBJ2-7	CAWSPAEGRYEQYF
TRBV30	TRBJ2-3	CAWIGAGGSSDTQYF
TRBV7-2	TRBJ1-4	CASSPGGAREKLFF
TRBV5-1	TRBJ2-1	CASSKAESYNEQFF
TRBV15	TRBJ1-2	CATSIRTGSYGYTF
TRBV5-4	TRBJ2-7	CASSLQGNSYEQYF
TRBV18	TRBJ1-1	CASSQLKTEAFF
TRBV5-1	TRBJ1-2	CASSLAGGEFSGGYTF
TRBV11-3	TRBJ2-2	CASSLGAGELFF
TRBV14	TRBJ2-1	CASSQQAYVNEQFF
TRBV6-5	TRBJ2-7	CASSRTGQGAQYF
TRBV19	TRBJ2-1	CASSMGRQLIYNEQFF
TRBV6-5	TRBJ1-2	CASTQYPGQGPSYTF
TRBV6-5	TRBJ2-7	CASSHPLSEQYF
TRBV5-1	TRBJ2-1	CASSGTSRLDEQFF
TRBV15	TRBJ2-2	CATSRNRDFNTGELFF